The next 2 T cell receptor beta chains were all read from a single sample in a study of identical twins' blood T cells. TCRdb reprocessed the 5' RACE reads with MiXCR, giving one entry per CDR3 protein. The table includes roughly 340,000 distinct CDR3 sequences, about 28% detected once. The material sequenced was PBMCs. The receptors come from a woman aged 18 to 55 in good health.

This clonotype was seen repeatedly, ten times or more. This rearrangement joins TRBV11-2 to TRBJ2-1; no firm D call. Germline V gene sequence: CDR1 SGHAT, CDR2 FQNNGV. Trimming cost V 7 bases and J 3 bases, with 4 bases left between them. The CDR3 consists of 11 residues. The CDR3 sequence is CASTNYNEQFF. In nucleotides, the CDR3 is TGTGCCAGCACCAACTACAATGAGCAGTTCTTC.

The rearrangement joins TRBV13 to TRBJ2-6; no definite D call. This CDR3 region has 15 residues. The V gene lost 5 bases and the J gene lost 2 bases, with 10 bases spanning the gap. CDR1 and CDR2 (germline): PRHDT, FYEKMQ (reference sequence). The CDR3 loop reads CASSQSFPGANVLTF. In nucleotides, the CDR3 is TGTGCCAGCAGCCAGAGTTTTCCTGGGGCCAACGTCCTGACTTTC. Filled out from reference TRBV13 and TRBJ2-6, the complete variable domain reads AAGVIQSPRHLIKEKRETATLKCYPIPRHDTVYWYQQGPGQDPQFLISFYEKMQSDKGSIPDRFSAQQFSDYHSELNMSSLELGDSALYFCASSQSFPGANVLTFGAGSRLTVL.